The 26 T cell receptor beta chains reported below all come from one sample, sequenced in a study of blood T cell repertoires in COVID-19. Produced via immunoSEQ multiplex PCR; TCRdb's table is partial and in-frame only. This table has 250,000 to 300,000 clones, about 88% appearing once. The specimen sequenced was PBMCs or T cells enriched from blood (not recorded which). These receptors all come from a woman aged 55-70 years in a cohort exposed to, infected with or recovered from COVID-19 (not recorded which).

The chain combines TRBV3-1 (or the pseudogene TRBV3-2) with TRBJ2-7; 8 bases are shared with TRBD1. This CDR3 comprises 15 residues. The germline V gene encodes CDR1 LGHDT and CDR2 YNNKEL (reference sequence). The V segment lost 3 bases and the J segment 3 bases; nucleotides outside the gene matches: 7. The CDR3 loop reads CASSHSAGGNYEQYF. CDR3 coding DNA: TGTGCCAGCAGCCACTCCGCAGGGGGCAACTACGAGCAGTACTTC.

The chain uses TRBV19 and TRBJ2-7; 13 bases agree with TRBD2. CDR1 is LNHDA, CDR2 SQIVND, per germline (reference sequence). The CDR3 loop spans 16 amino acids. Trimming cost V 5 bases and J 4 bases; bases outside gene matches: 8. This CDR3 is CASSSGTSGTRYEQYF. CDR3 coding DNA: TGTGCCAGTAGTTCGGGGACTAGCGGGACTAGGTACGAGCAGTACTTC.

The gene calls are TRBV28 and TRBJ1-6, with 9 bases matching TRBD1. This CDR3 has 15 amino acids. CDR1 MDHEN and CDR2 SYDVKM come from the germline V gene. V shed 3 bases, J shed 5 bases, and the junction held 2 bases outside the gene matches. The CDR3 coding sequence is TGTGCCAGCAGTTTTGGGGACAGGGATAATTCACCCCTCCACTTT. Translated: CASSFGDRDNSPLHF.

This chain connects TRBV18 to TRBJ2-7; TRBD1 matches at 8 bases. Germline loops: CDR1 KGHSH, CDR2 LQKENI. The CDR3 spans 15 residues. Trimming removed 0 bases from V and 0 bases from J; junction bases left unmatched: 1. CDR3 region: CASSPPGQGSYEQYF. DNA for the CDR3: TGTGCCAGCTCACCACCTGGACAGGGCTCCTACGAGCAGTACTTC.

The rearrangement joins TRBV21-1 to TRBJ2-5; the table calls TRBD2, which could not be checked here. TRBV21-1 is annotated as a pseudogene. The CDR3 loop spans 14 amino acids. The CDR3 DNA sequence: TGTGCCAGCAGCAAAGCCTTATGCGGGGCTGATCTCGACTTC. It specifies CASSKALCGADLDF.

CDR3 in amino acids: CASSLQDRLTDTQYF. The CDR3 region has the DNA TGTGCCAGCAGTTTACAGGACAGGTTGACAGATACGCAGTATTTT. The V and J genes are TRBV27 and TRBJ2-3; 7 nucleotides align to TRBD1. Germline lookup yields CDR1 MNHEY and CDR2 SMNVEV (reference sequence). This CDR3 has 15 amino acids. The V segment lost 2 bases and the J segment 3 bases; nucleotides outside the gene matches: 5.

V and J are TRBV19 and TRBJ1-3; D call uncertain. This CDR3 is built from 14 residues. Looked up from germline, CDR1 is LNHDA and CDR2 is SQIVND (reference sequence). Trimming shortened V by 3 bases and J by 4 bases, and 10 bases separated the two germline ends. DNA for the CDR3: TGTGCCAGTAGTATTTGGGCGACGGGAAACACCATATATTTT. It specifies CASSIWATGNTIYF.

The V gene is TRBV4-3, the J gene TRBJ2-1, with D maybe TRBD2 (5 bases). The V gene lost 4 bases and the J gene lost 4 bases, with 8 bases spanning the gap. Germline CDR1 LGHNA, CDR2 YSLEER. The CDR3 has 13 residues. Here the CDR3 reads CASSRGPYNEQFF. DNA for the CDR3: TGCGCCAGCAGCCGAGGGCCGTACAATGAGCAGTTCTTC.

The CDR3 sequence is CASKVGQTYEQYF. The CDR3, as DNA: TGTGCCAGCAAGGTGGGCCAGACCTACGAGCAGTACTTC. The chain employs TRBV2 and TRBJ2-7; D unclear. Germline lookup yields CDR1 SNHLY and CDR2 FYNNEI. This CDR3 region has 13 residues. The V end lost 7 bases, the J end lost 2 bases, and 12 bases lay between the germline ends.

The V call is TRBV28, the J call TRBJ2-3; D is possibly TRBD1 (5 bases). Germline V gene lookup returns CDR1 MDHEN and CDR2 SYDVKM. CDR3 length: 16 residues. The ends were cut back, 1 base at V and 1 base at J, with 12 bases in the middle. The CDR3 DNA follows: TGTGCCAGCAGTTTATTGGGGCAGTCCGGCACAGATACGCAGTATTTT. Its translation: CASSLLGQSGTDTQYF. Filled out from reference TRBV28 and TRBJ2-3, the complete variable domain reads DVKVTQSSRYLVKRTGEKVFLECVQDMDHENMFWYRQDPGLGLRLIYFSYDVKMKEKGDIPEGYSVSREKKERFSLILESASTNQTSMYLCASSLLGQSGTDTQYFGPGTRLTVL.

The chain combines TRBV18 with TRBJ1-2; 8 bases align to TRBD1. Germline CDR1 KGHSH, CDR2 LQKENI. After removal of 0 bases from V and 7 bases from J, the junction contained 7 bases not matched to a gene. The CDR3 is 15 amino acids. The CDR3 nucleotides are TGTGCCAGCTCACCACCGGTGCAGGGGGCGTTTGGCTACACCTTC. It specifies CASSPPVQGAFGYTF.

V gene TRBV7-3 combines with J gene TRBJ2-5, with TRBD2 as a possible D gene (5 bases). The CDR3 is made up of 14 amino acids. Trimming took off 2 bases at V and 5 bases at J, with 12 bases between the two ends. Germline values: CDR1 SGHTA, CDR2 FQGTGA. CDR3 DNA sequence: TGTGCCAGCAGCTTAGGAGGAACGGGTGAGACCCAGTACTTC. Its translation: CASSLGGTGETQYF.

This sequence joins TRBV3-1 (or the pseudogene TRBV3-2) and TRBJ2-3, with D maybe TRBD1 (6 bases). Germline CDR1 reads LGHDT; CDR2 reads YNNKEL (reference sequence). V was shortened by 4 bases and J by 8 bases, with 22 bases between the two germline ends. The CDR3 is 16 residues long. The CDR3 loop reads CASSPAGTLRVGTQYF. CDR3 DNA sequence: TGTGCCAGCAGCCCCGCCGGGACATTGCGGGTTGGTACGCAGTATTTT.

The chain is built from TRBV3-1 (or the pseudogene TRBV3-2) and TRBJ1-3, with D possibly TRBD1 on 6 matching bases. The CDR3 contains 13 residues. Germline assignment: CDR1 LGHDT and CDR2 YNNKEL (reference sequence). V lost 8 bases, J lost 7 bases, and 15 bases lay in between. The CDR3 DNA reads TGTGCCAGCCAGGGGTTAGATCATAACACCATATATTTT. This translates into CASQGLDHNTIYF.

The chain carries TRBV5-1 and TRBJ2-7, with 10 bases aligning to TRBD2. The germline CDR1 and CDR2 sequences are SGHRS and YFSETQ. After removal of 0 bases from V and 4 bases from J, the junction contained 4 bases not matched to a gene. The CDR3 is 15 amino acids. The CDR3 region is CASSLESAGGYEQYF. In DNA, the CDR3 is TGCGCCAGCAGCTTGGAGTCAGCGGGAGGGTACGAGCAGTACTTC.

The CDR3 region has the DNA TGTGCCAGCAGTTACTCGACACTTACTCCTAACTATGGCTACACCTTC. It is translated as CASSYSTLTPNYGYTF. The V and J genes are TRBV6-2 or TRBV6-3 and TRBJ1-2; D not certain. Between the trimmed V and J ends, which lost 0 bases and 0 bases, there was a span of 11 bases. Germline values: CDR1 MNHEY, CDR2 SVGEGT. This CDR3 is built from 16 residues.

The gene calls are TRBV6-5 and TRBJ2-2; 9 bases fit TRBD1. Germline CDR1 and CDR2: MNHEY and SVGAGI. CDR3 size: 15 residues. V lost 5 bases, J lost 7 bases, and 8 bases stayed unmatched. The CDR3 loop reads CASSQQGQGLGELFF. Written as DNA, the CDR3 is TGTGCCAGCAGTCAACAGGGACAGGGCCTCGGGGAGCTGTTTTTT.

The chain employs TRBV5-1 and TRBJ1-2; D is uncertain. The CDR3 is 15 residues long. CDR1 SGHRS and CDR2 YFSETQ come from the germline V gene. V dropped 0 bases and J dropped 0 bases, with 9 bases sitting between them. The CDR3 spells CASSLAPGSNYGYTF. DNA for the CDR3: TGCGCCAGCAGCTTGGCCCCCGGGTCTAACTATGGCTACACCTTC.

The V and J genes are TRBV18 and TRBJ2-1; 8 nucleotides agree with TRBD1. Trimming removed 2 bases from V and 3 bases from J; junction bases left unmatched: 3. CDR3 length: 15 residues. Germline-derived CDR1 and CDR2 are KGHSH and LQKENI. The CDR3 reads CASSPSGGLYNEQFF. CDR3 nucleotide sequence: TGTGCCAGCTCACCATCAGGGGGCCTCTACAATGAGCAGTTCTTC.

J is TRBJ1-2 and V is TRBV2, with 7 bases fitting TRBD1. Germline V CDR1 and CDR2: SNHLY, FYNNEI. There are 11 residues in the CDR3. V was clipped by 9 bases and J by 8 bases; unmatched bases: 6. The CDR3, as DNA: TGTGCCAGTGGGACAGCCTGGGGCTACACCTTC. This codes for CASGTAWGYTF.

This clone was recorded a few times. The V gene is TRBV19, the J gene TRBJ2-7; D possibly corresponds to TRBD1 (6 bases). The V gene's germline CDR1 is LNHDA and CDR2 SQIVND (reference sequence). There are 17 residues in the CDR3. V shed 3 bases and J shed 4 bases, with 22 bases lying between them. The CDR3 is CASSISRGTAEQYEQYF. The CDR3 nucleotides are TGTGCCAGTAGTATCAGTAGGGGGACCGCAGAGCAATACGAGCAGTACTTC.

This sequence joins TRBV18 and TRBJ2-1; 12 positions match TRBD2. CDR3 size: 15 residues. Germline CDR1 KGHSH, CDR2 LQKENI. The V and J ends lost 1 base and 7 bases, in that order; junction bases with no gene match: 2. The CDR3 protein is CASSPLLAGGNEQFF. The CDR3 bases are TGTGCCAGCTCACCACTGCTAGCGGGAGGGAATGAGCAGTTCTTC.

The chain is built from TRBV30 and TRBJ1-5, with 7 positions matching TRBD1. J lost 8 bases, V lost 1 base, and 8 bases had no gene match. The CDR3 has 14 residues. The germline CDR1 and CDR2 sequences are GTSNPN and SVGIG (reference sequence). The CDR3 loop is CAWSGDRAFEPQHF. The DNA for the CDR3 is TGTGCCTGGAGTGGCGACAGGGCTTTCGAGCCCCAGCATTTT.

V is TRBV12-5 and J is TRBJ2-7; D unresolved. This CDR3 spans 15 amino acids. Germline CDR1 and CDR2: LGHNT and FRNRAP. The V end was cut by 3 bases, the J end by 6 bases, with 18 bases between. The CDR3 DNA sequence: TGTGCTAGTGGTTTCTGCCCTCTCGATTCGGGCGAGCAGTACTTC. This sequence encodes CASGFCPLDSGEQYF. Using reference TRBV12-5 and TRBJ2-7 for the parts outside the CDR3, the full variable domain is DARVTQTPRHKVTEMGQEVTMRCQPILGHNTVFWYRQTMMQGLELLAYFRNRAPLDDSGMPKDRFSAEMPDATLATLKIQPSEPRDSAVYFCASGFCPLDSGEQYFGPGTRLTVT.

The J gene is TRBJ2-1, the V gene TRBV15; a possible D gene is TRBD1 (6 bases). V was pared by 1 base and J by 5 bases, with 12 bases between. CDR1 and CDR2 from the germline V gene are LNHNV and YYDKDF (reference sequence). The CDR3 is 15 amino acids. The CDR3 nucleotides read TGTGCCACCAGCAGAGCCAGGGGCCTCGACAATGAGCAGTTCTTC. This sequence encodes CATSRARGLDNEQFF.

The V and J genes are TRBV19 and TRBJ1-5, with 9 bases aligning to TRBD1. The germline V gene encodes CDR1 LNHDA and CDR2 SQIVND (reference sequence). V lost 5 bases to trimming and J lost 6 bases; unmatched junction nucleotides: 5. The CDR3 has 14 amino acids. As DNA, the CDR3 is TGTGCCAGTAGTGTTGGACAGGGGACTCAGCCCCAGCATTTT. Translating it yields CASSVGQGTQPQHF.